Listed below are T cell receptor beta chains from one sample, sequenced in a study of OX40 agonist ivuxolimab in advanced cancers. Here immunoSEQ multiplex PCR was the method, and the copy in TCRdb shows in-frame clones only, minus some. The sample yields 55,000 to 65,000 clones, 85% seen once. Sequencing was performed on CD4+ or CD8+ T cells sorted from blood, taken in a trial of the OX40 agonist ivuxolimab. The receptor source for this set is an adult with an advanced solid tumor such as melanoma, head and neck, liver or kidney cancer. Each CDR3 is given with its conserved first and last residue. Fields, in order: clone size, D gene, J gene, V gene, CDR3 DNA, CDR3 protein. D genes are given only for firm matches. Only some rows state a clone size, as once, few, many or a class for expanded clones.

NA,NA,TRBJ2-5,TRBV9,TGTGCCAGCAGCGTAGCTCCGGCGGATCAAGAGACCCAGTACTTC,CASSVAPADQETQYF
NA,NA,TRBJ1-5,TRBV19,TGTGCCAGTTCTTTGGGGAGGGTTTGGCAGCCCCAGCATTTT,CASSLGRVWQPQHF
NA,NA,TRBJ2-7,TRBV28,TGTGCCAGCAGCGGGACACCTTCCTACGAGCAGTACTTC,CASSGTPSYEQYF
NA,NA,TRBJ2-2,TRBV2,TGTGCCAGCAGGCAGTTCGGCCGCGGCGGGGAGCTGTTTTTT,CASRQFGRGGELFF
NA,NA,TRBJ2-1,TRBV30,TGTGCCTGGAGGGACCTCACATCCTACAATGAGCAGTTCTTC,CAWRDLTSYNEQFF
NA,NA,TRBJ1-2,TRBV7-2,TGTGCCAGCAGCTTAGAAGAAGGCTACACCTTC,CASSLEEGYTF
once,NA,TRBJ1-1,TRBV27,TGTGCCAGCAGGGGGGGATTCTGGGGGAACACTGAAGCTTTCTTT,CASRGGFWGNTEAFF
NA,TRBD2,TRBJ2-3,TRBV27,TGTGCCAGCCTCGGACTAGCGTCAGATACGCAGTATTTT,CASLGLASDTQYF
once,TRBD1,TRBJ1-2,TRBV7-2,TGTGCCAGCAGCCCCGGGGACAGGGGAGGCTATGGCTACACCTTC,CASSPGDRGGYGYTF
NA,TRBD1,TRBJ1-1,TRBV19,TGTGCCAGTAGTAAGAGGGGGCGGGACACTGAAGCTTTCTTT,CASSKRGRDTEAFF
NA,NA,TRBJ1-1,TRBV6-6,TGTGCCAGCAGACACTCCCCCCCTACCGACACTGAAGCTTTCTTT,CASRHSPPTDTEAFF
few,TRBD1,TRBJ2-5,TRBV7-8,TGTGCCAGCAGCGGACGGGACAGGAGAAAAGAGACCCAGTACTTC,CASSGRDRRKETQYF
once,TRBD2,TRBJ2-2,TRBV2,TGTGCCAGCAATTTAGCGGGAGGGGGCACCGGGGAGCTGTTTTTT,CASNLAGGGTGELFF
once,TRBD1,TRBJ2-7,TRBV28,TGTGCCAGCAGTCGGACAGGGCGCGAGCAGTACTTC,CASSRTGREQYF
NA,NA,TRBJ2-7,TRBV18,TGTGCCAGCTCACCACCCTCCACCTACGAGCAGTACTTC,CASSPPSTYEQYF
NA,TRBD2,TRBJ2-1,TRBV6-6,TGTGCCAGCCGGTCGACTAGCGGTTACAATGAGCAGTTCTTC,CASRSTSGYNEQFF
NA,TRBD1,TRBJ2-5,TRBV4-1,TGCGCCAGCAGCCAAACGGACAGGGGGGAGACCCAGTACTTC,CASSQTDRGETQYF
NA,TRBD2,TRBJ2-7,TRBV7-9,TGTGCCAGCAGCCCCACCGCGGGAGGGCCCCACGAGCAGTACTTC,CASSPTAGGPHEQYF
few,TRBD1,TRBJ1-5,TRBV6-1,TGTGCCAGCCTGGACAGGGGAGGCAATCAGCCCCAGCATTTT,CASLDRGGNQPQHF
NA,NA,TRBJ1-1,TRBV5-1,TGCGCCAGCAGCCTGGGAGGGTCGGGCACTGAAGCTTTCTTT,CASSLGGSGTEAFF
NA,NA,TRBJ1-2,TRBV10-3,TGTGCCATCAGTGGGGAGTCCTATGGCTACACCTTC,CAISGESYGYTF
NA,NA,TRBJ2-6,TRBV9,TGTGCCAGCAGCCCCTCCAGTGCTGGGGCCAACGTCCTGACTTTC,CASSPSSAGANVLTF
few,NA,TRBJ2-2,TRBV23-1,TGCGCCAGCAGTCAATCAGGACGGACCCCTAACGGGGAGCTGTTTTTT,CASSQSGRTPNGELFF
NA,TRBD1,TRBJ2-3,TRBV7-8,TGTGCCAGCAGTCGACAGGGAGCGGATACGCAGTATTTT,CASSRQGADTQYF
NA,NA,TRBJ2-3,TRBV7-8,TGTGCCAGCAGCCCCGGGAACCATGGGTTAGATACGCAGTATTTT,CASSPGNHGLDTQYF
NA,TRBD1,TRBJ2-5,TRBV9,TGTGCCAGCAGCGAGCGCCGGGACAGGCCATGGGGAGAGACCCAGTACTTC,CASSERRDRPWGETQYF
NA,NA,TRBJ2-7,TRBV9,TGTGCCAGCAGCCTAATGGGGCAGAACCAGGGCGAGCAGTACTTC,CASSLMGQNQGEQYF